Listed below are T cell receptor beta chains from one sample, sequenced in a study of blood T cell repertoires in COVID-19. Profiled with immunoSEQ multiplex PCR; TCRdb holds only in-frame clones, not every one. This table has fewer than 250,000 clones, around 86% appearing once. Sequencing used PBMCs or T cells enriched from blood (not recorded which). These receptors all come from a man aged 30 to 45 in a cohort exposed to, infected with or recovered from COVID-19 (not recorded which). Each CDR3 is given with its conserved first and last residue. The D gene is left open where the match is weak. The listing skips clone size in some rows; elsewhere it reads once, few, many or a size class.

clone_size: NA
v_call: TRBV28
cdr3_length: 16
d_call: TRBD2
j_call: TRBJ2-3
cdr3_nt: TGTGCCAGCAGTTTCCGGACTAGCGGAGGGGGGGATACGCAGTATTTT
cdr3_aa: CASSFRTSGGGDTQYF

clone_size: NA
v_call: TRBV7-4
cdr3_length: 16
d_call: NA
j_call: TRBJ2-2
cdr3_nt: TGTGCCAGCAGCTTAGTTCGACAGGATGTCACCGGGGAGCTGTTTTTT
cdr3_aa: CASSLVRQDVTGELFF

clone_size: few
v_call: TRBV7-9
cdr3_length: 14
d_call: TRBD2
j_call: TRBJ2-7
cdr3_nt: TGTGCCAGCAGCTTAGGCGGGAGAGATTACGAGCAGTACTTC
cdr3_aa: CASSLGGRDYEQYF

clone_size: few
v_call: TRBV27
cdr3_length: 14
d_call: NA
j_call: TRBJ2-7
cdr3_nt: TGTGCCAGCAGTTCAAGCAGGGGACCCTACGAGCAGTACTTC
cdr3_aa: CASSSSRGPYEQYF

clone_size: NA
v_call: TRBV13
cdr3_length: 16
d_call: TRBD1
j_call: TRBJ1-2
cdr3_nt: TGTGCCAGCAGCTTAGGCCGGGTACAGGGGCCCCTCGGCTACACCTTC
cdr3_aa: CASSLGRVQGPLGYTF

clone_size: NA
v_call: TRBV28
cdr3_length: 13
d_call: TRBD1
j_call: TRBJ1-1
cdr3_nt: TGTGCCAGCAGAGGGACAGCGAACACTGAAGCTTTCTTT
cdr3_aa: CASRGTANTEAFF

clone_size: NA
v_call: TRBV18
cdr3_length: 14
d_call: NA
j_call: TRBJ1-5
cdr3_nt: TGTGCCAGCTCACCCACAGCTAGCAATCAGCCCCAGCATTTT
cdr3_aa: CASSPTASNQPQHF

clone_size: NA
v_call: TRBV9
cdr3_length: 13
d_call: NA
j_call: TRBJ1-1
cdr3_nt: TGTGCCAGTGGGGGACAACTGAACACTGAAGCTTTCTTT
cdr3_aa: CASGGQLNTEAFF

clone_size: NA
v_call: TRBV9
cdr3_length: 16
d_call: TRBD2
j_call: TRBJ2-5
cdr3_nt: TGTGCCAGCAGCGTAGAGTCCCGCGGGAGAGGAGAGACCCAGTACTTC
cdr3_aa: CASSVESRGRGETQYF

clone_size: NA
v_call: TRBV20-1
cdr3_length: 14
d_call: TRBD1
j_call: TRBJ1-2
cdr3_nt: TGCAGTGCTAGTGTAGGACAGGTTAACTATGGCTACACCTTC
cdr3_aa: CSASVGQVNYGYTF

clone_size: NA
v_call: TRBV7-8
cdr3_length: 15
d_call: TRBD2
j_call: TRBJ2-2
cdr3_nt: TGTGCCAGCACCCGAGCGGGGGGTGGTACCGGGGAGCTGTTTTTT
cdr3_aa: CASTRAGGGTGELFF

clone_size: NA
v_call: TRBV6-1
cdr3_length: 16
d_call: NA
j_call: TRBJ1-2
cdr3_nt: TGTGCCAGCAGTGATGGCCCTCCGACAGGCGGAAATGGCTACACCTTC
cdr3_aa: CASSDGPPTGGNGYTF

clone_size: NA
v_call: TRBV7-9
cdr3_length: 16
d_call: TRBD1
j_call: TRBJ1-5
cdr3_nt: TGTGCCAGCAGCCGAGAACAGGGGTTTAGCAATCAGCCCCAGCATTTT
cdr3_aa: CASSREQGFSNQPQHF

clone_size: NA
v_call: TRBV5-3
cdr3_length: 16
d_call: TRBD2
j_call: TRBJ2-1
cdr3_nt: TGTGCCAGAAGCTTGGGACTAGCGGGAGCCTACAATGAGCAGTTCTTC
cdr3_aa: CARSLGLAGAYNEQFF

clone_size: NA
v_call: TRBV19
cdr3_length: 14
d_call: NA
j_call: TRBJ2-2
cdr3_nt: TGTGCCAGTAGTATCTCAGATTACACCGGGGAGCTGTTTTTT
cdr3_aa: CASSISDYTGELFF

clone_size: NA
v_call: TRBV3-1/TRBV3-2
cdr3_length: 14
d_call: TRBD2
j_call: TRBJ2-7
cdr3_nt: TGTGCCAGCAGCCAAGGGACTAGCGGCTTCGAGCAGTACTTC
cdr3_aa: CASSQGTSGFEQYF

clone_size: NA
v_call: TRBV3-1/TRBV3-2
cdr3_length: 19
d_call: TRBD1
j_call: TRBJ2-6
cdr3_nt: TGTGCCAGCAGCCGCCTCCCCACGGGACAGGGGACTGGGGCCAACGTCCTGACTTTC
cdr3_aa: CASSRLPTGQGTGANVLTF

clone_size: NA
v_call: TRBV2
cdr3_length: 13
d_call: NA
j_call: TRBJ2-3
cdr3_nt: TGTGCCCGGGACACAGGGAGCACAGATACGCAGTATTTT
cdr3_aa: CARDTGSTDTQYF

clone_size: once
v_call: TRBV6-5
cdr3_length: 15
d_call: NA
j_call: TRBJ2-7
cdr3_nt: TGTGCCAGCAGGCAGTTACAGGGTTCGTCTCCGGAGCAGTACTTC
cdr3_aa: CASRQLQGSSPEQYF